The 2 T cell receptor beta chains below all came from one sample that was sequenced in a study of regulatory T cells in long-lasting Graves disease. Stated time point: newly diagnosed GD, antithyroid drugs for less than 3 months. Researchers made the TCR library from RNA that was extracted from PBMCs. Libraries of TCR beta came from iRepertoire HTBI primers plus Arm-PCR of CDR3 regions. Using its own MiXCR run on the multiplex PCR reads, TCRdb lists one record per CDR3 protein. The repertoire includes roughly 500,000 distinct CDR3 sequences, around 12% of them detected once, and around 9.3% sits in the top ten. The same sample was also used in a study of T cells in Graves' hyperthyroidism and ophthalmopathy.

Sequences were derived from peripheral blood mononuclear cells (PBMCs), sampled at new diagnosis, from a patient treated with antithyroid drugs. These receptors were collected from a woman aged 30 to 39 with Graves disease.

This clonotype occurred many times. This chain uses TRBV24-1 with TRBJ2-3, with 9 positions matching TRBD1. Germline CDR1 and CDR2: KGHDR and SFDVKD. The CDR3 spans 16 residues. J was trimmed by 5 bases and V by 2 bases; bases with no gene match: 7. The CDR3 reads CATSDYPGQGKDTQYF. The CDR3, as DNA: TGTGCCACCAGTGATTATCCGGGACAGGGTAAAGATACGCAGTATTTT.

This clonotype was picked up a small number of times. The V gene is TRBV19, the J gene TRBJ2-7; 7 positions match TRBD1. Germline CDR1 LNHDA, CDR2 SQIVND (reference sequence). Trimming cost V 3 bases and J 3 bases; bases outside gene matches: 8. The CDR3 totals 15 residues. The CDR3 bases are TGTGCCAGTAGTATCGCTGACAGGGCTAACTACGAGCAGTACTTC. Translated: CASSIADRANYEQYF.